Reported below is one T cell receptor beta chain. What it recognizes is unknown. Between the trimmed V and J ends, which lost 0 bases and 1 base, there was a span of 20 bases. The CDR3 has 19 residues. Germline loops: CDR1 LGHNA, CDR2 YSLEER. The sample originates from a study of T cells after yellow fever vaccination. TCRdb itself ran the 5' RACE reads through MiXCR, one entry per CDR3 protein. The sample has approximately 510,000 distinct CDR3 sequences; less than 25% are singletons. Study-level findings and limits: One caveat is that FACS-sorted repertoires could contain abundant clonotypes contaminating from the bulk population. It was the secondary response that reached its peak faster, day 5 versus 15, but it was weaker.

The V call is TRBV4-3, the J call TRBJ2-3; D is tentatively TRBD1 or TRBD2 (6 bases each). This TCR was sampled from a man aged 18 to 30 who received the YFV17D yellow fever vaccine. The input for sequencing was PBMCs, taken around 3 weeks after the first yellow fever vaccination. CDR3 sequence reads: CASSQERIGGPLRTDTQYF. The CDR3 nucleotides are TGCGCCAGCAGCCAAGAAAGAATAGGGGGGCCCTTACGCACAGATACGCAGTATTTT.